This TCR beta chain was identified during a study of T cells in Graves' hyperthyroidism and ophthalmopathy. Not enrolled were patients with uncontrolled infection, other autoimmune disease, pregnancy or lactation. The V gene lost 0 bases and the J gene lost 5 bases, with 16 bases spanning the gap. Germline CDR1 and CDR2: GTSNPN and SVGIG (reference sequence). This CDR3 is 15 amino acids long. Amplified TCR beta CDR3 regions derived from RNA transcripts. The HTBI primer set drove a first-round RT-PCR of the TCR CDR3. TCRdb analysed the multiplex PCR reads with MiXCR anew, one entry per CDR3 protein. The data hold about 690,000 distinct CDR3 sequences, with approximately 15% observed a single time. The table lists this clonotype with many counts.

V usage is TRBV30 and J usage is TRBJ1-1; tentatively, D is TRBD1 (6 bases). The sequenced material came from blood. The sequence derives from a man aged 50 or older with Graves' hyperthyroidism. Written as DNA, the CDR3 is TGTGCCTGGAGTGTACGTGGTCAGGGGCGGACTGAAGCTTTCTTT. This encodes CAWSVRGQGRTEAFF.